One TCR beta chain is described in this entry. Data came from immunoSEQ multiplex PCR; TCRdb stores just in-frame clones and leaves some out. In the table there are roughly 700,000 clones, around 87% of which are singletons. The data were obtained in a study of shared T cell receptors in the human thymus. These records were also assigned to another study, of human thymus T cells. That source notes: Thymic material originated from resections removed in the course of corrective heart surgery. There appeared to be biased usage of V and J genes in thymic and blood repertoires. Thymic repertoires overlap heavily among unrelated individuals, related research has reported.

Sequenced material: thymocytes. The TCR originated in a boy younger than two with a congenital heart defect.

The CDR3 DNA is TGCGCCAGCAGCCAAGAGTCGAGGCGGCATACGCAGTATTTT. Its protein product is CASSQESRRHTQYF. The chain carries TRBV4-3 and TRBJ2-3; D uncertain. Germline assignment: CDR1 LGHNA and CDR2 YSLEER. The CDR3 extends over 14 amino acids. V was clipped by 0 bases and J by 7 bases, with 11 bases between them.